A single TCR beta chain is shown here with its context. Regions amplified from RNA transcripts were the TCR beta CDR3 regions. HTBI primers were the set used in a first-round RT-PCR of the TCR CDR3. TCRdb re-called the multiplex PCR reads through MiXCR, storing one row per CDR3 protein. Of about 610,000 distinct CDR3 sequences detected, roughly 14% appear once; the ten largest clones hold around 4.5%. This sample is part of a study of T cells in Graves' hyperthyroidism and ophthalmopathy. In the study overall: It was at initial diagnosis, before any treatment, that peripheral blood was collected.

Trimming took off 4 bases at V and 4 bases at J, with 13 bases between the two ends. CDR3 size: 14 residues. Looked up from germline, CDR1 is LNHDA and CDR2 is SQIVND (reference sequence). The chain uses TRBV19 and TRBJ1-2; possible D gene TRBD1, 5 bases. This TCR was recovered from a woman in her forties with Graves' ophthalmopathy. Sequencing input: blood. CDR3 in DNA: TGTGCCAGTAGTAAAAGGGGCGTTCGCTATGGCTACACCTTC. Encoded protein: CASSKRGVRYGYTF.